This T cell receptor (beta chain) originates from a study of CD8 T cells in ankylosing spondylitis. The study, taken as a whole, reports: Reports of some motif variants in reactive arthritis synovial fluid and blood predate this one. Reportedly, significant enrichment of disease-linked clones occurred in matched ankylosing spondylitis synovial fluid.

One entry per CDR3 protein results from TCRdb running MiXCR on the 5' RACE reads. Seen here are some 46,000 distinct CDR3 sequences, around 10% observed once, and the top ten hold 1.4%. CDR1 and CDR2 from the germline V gene are ENHRY and SYGVKD. CDR3 length equals 14 residues. V was pared by 5 bases and J by 6 bases, with 16 bases between. Notes on this clonotype: Its antigen is unknown.

The chain couples TRBV10-3 to TRBJ1-2; tentative D call: TRBD1 (5 bases). Source material: blood, either unsorted or a sorted T cell fraction (not recorded which). The TCR sequence derives from a male donor with ankylosing spondylitis or in good health (not recorded which). The CDR3 here is CAISNIGQGDGYTF. CDR3 DNA sequence: TGTGCCATCAGTAACATCGGCCAGGGCGATGGCTACACCTTC.